A single sample gave rise to the 25 T cell receptor beta chains below, sequenced in a study of blood T cell repertoires in COVID-19. Profiled with immunoSEQ multiplex PCR; TCRdb holds only in-frame clones, not every one. The data contain around 270,000 clones, roughly 84% of them singletons. Sequencing input: peripheral blood. The receptors were sampled from a woman in her forties who had recovered from COVID-19.

CDR3 DNA: TGTGCCAGCAGCTGGGGCAGAGTAAGGGGGGAGACCCAGTACTTC. Translating gives CASSWGRVRGETQYF. The chain employs TRBV7-2 and TRBJ2-5; perhaps TRBD1 as D (6 bases). V shed 4 bases and J shed 5 bases, with 17 bases lying between them. CDR3 length equals 15 residues. From germline, CDR1 is SGHTA and CDR2 FQGNSA. The variable domain in full, completed from reference TRBV7-2 and TRBJ2-5, reads GAGVSQSPSNKVTEKGKDVELRCDPISGHTALYWYRQSLGQGLEFLIYFQGNSAPDKSGLPSDRFSAERTGGSVSTLTIQRTQQEDSAVYLCASSWGRVRGETQYFGPGTRLLVL.

The chain has TRBV6-5 and TRBJ1-3; the match to TRBD1 covers 7 bases. Trimming at V came to 6 bases and at J to 6 bases, leaving 5 bases not matched to a gene. Germline values: CDR1 MNHEY, CDR2 SVGAGI. This CDR3 is built from 13 residues. The CDR3, as DNA: TGTGCCAGCAGAATACAGGGGACAAACACCATATATTTT. Translating gives CASRIQGTNTIYF.

The chain links TRBV13 to TRBJ2-7; 9 bases are a match to TRBD1. J was trimmed by 3 bases and V by 2 bases; bases with no gene match: 11. The CDR3 covers 17 residues. In germline, CDR1 is PRHDT, CDR2 FYEKMQ (reference sequence). The DNA of the CDR3 is TGTGCCAGCAGCTTAAATTCTTGGACAGGGGTCCTCTACGAGCAGTACTTC. Translated: CASSLNSWTGVLYEQYF.

J is TRBJ1-1 and V is TRBV6-1; perhaps TRBD1 as D (5 bases). Germline lookup yields CDR1 MNHNS and CDR2 SASEGT. V lost 3 bases to trimming and J lost 4 bases, with 15 bases between them. CDR3 length: 15 amino acids. The CDR3 spells CASSEAQGRLTEAFF. In nucleotides, the CDR3 is TGTGCCAGCAGTGAGGCGCAGGGTCGACTCACTGAAGCTTTCTTT.

The J gene is TRBJ1-4, the V gene TRBV5-1, with 7 nucleotides matching TRBD1. This CDR3 contains 14 residues. Germline values: CDR1 SGHRS, CDR2 YFSETQ. V was pared by 4 bases and J by 2 bases, with 2 bases of the junction left unmatched. CDR3 nucleotides: TGCGCCAGCAGCGTGGGACAGACTAATGAAAAACTGTTTTTT. This sequence encodes CASSVGQTNEKLFF.

The CDR3 sequence is CASSLRYAVGAEKLFF. CDR3 nucleotides: TGTGCCAGCAGCTTGAGGTACGCGGTTGGGGCTGAAAAACTGTTTTTT. This chain connects TRBV5-5 to TRBJ1-4, with D possibly matching TRBD1 (5 bases). The CDR3 has 16 amino acids. V lost 1 base and J 7 bases, leaving 17 bases between the germline ends. Germline V lookup: CDR1 SGHKS, CDR2 YYEKEE (reference sequence).

This rearrangement joins TRBV5-1 to TRBJ2-4; perhaps TRBD1 as D (5 bases). Trimming removed 0 bases from V and 0 bases from J, with 10 bases in between. In germline, CDR1 is SGHRS, CDR2 YFSETQ. The CDR3 extends over 16 amino acids. The CDR3 here is CASSLGQSLAKNIQYF. The CDR3 DNA reads as TGCGCCAGCAGCTTGGGACAGTCATTAGCCAAAAACATTCAGTACTTC.

The rearrangement joins TRBV28 to TRBJ1-6; 7 nucleotides line up with TRBD1. J was trimmed by 9 bases and V by 3 bases; bases with no gene match: 11. Germline CDR1 and CDR2: MDHEN and SYDVKM. This CDR3 comprises 16 residues. The CDR3 region is CASSLGAGTVFSPLHF. The CDR3 region has the DNA TGTGCCAGCAGTTTGGGGGCCGGGACAGTTTTTTCACCCCTCCACTTT.

Remarks on this clone: Other DNA sequences in this specimen translate into the identical CDR3. The chain couples TRBV2 to TRBJ2-5; no definite D call. The CDR3 runs to 11 residues. The germline V gene encodes CDR1 SNHLY and CDR2 FYNNEI. Between the trimmed V and J ends, which lost 7 bases and 2 bases, there was a span of 5 bases. DNA of the CDR3: TGTGCCAGCAACTATCAAGAGACCCAGTACTTC. Protein sequence: CASNYQETQYF.

The chain carries TRBV5-5 and TRBJ2-7, with 8 bases matching TRBD1. CDR3 length: 14 residues. Germline V lookup: CDR1 SGHKS, CDR2 YYEKEE (reference sequence). V trimming: 3 bases; J trimming: 2 bases; junction bases outside the gene matches: 4. CDR3 nucleotide sequence: TGTGCCAGCAGCTCCCTACAGGGGGCCTACGAGCAGTACTTC. It translates to CASSSLQGAYEQYF.

This clone was counted a few times. The CDR3 spells CASSTGSGNTIYF. CDR3 nucleotides: TGTGCCAGCAGTACAGGCTCTGGAAACACCATATATTTT. The chain is built from TRBV7-2 and TRBJ1-3; TRBD1 might be the D (5 bases). CDR1 is SGHTA and CDR2 is FQGNSA in the germline V gene. The CDR3 consists of 13 residues. V shed 6 bases and J shed 0 bases, with 6 bases lying between them.

This rearrangement joins TRBV5-1 to TRBJ2-5; TRBD1 aligns across 8 bases. This CDR3 is built from 14 residues. J was trimmed by 5 bases and V by 3 bases; bases with no gene match: 6. Germline V gene data show CDR1 as SGHRS and CDR2 as YFSETQ. Written as DNA, the CDR3 is TGCGCCAGCAGCTGGCAGGGGGCTGGTGAGACCCAGTACTTC. This gives the protein CASSWQGAGETQYF.

The rearrangement links TRBV30 to TRBJ2-6, with D possibly being TRBD2 (5 bases). Germline V gives CDR1 GTSNPN, CDR2 SVGIG (reference sequence). V lost 0 bases and J 4 bases, leaving 25 bases between the germline ends. The CDR3 spans 20 residues. CDR3 amino acids: CAWSVSRKTWGRGGANVLTF. The CDR3 DNA reads TGTGCCTGGAGTGTTAGTAGGAAGACTTGGGGAAGAGGGGGGGCCAACGTCCTGACTTTC.

This rearrangement joins TRBV18 to TRBJ1-2; tentative D call: TRBD1 (5 bases). Germline V gives CDR1 KGHSH, CDR2 LQKENI. This CDR3 comprises 15 residues. Trimming removed 3 bases at V and 2 bases at J, with 13 bases between. Here the CDR3 reads CASSPKAGRNYGYTF. DNA for the CDR3: TGTGCCAGCTCACCGAAGGCAGGGAGGAACTATGGCTACACCTTC.

The chain links TRBV7-7 to TRBJ2-6, with D maybe TRBD2 (5 bases). The CDR3 extends over 16 amino acids. V was clipped by 5 bases and J by 1 base, with 12 bases between them. Germline V gives CDR1 SSHAT, CDR2 FNYEAQ (reference sequence). The chain's CDR3 is CASSPDGGSGANVLTF. Here the CDR3 DNA reads TGTGCCAGCAGCCCGGACGGAGGTTCTGGGGCCAACGTCCTGACTTTC.

The V call is TRBV5-1, the J call TRBJ1-3, with unresolved D. Germline lookup yields CDR1 SGHRS and CDR2 YFSETQ. Trimming stripped 2 bases from V and 0 bases from J, with 12 bases between. This CDR3 comprises 16 residues. CDR3 protein: CASSFALGSSGNTIYF. The CDR3 DNA is TGCGCCAGCAGCTTCGCCCTGGGGAGCTCTGGAAACACCATATATTTT.

This chain joins TRBV27 and TRBJ2-7, with TRBD1 matching over 9 bases. The CDR3 runs 19 residues. Trimming took 0 bases from V and 5 from J; bases not matched to a gene: 17. Per the germline V gene, CDR1 is MNHEY and CDR2 is SMNVEV (reference sequence). The CDR3 DNA reads TGTGCCAGCAGTTTATCCCTTTTGGGGACAGGGATTGGGATCCACGAGCAGTACTTC. Protein product: CASSLSLLGTGIGIHEQYF.

The chain couples TRBV7-9 to TRBJ2-7, with a tentative D call TRBD1 (7 bases). The CDR3 runs to 19 residues. The V end was cut by 4 bases, the J end by 3 bases, with 28 bases between. CDR1 and CDR2 (germline): SEHNR, FQNEAQ (reference sequence). The CDR3 region is CASSSRDSRPRPDYYEQYF. The CDR3 coding sequence is TGTGCCAGCAGCTCCCGGGACAGCAGACCCAGACCGGACTACTACGAGCAGTACTTC.

The chain couples TRBV28 to TRBJ1-6, with 11 bases lining up with TRBD1. Germline V gene data show CDR1 as MDHEN and CDR2 as SYDVKM. V was clipped by 6 bases and J by 7 bases; unmatched bases: 8. The CDR3 has 16 amino acids. The CDR3 is CASRTTGTGGNSPLHF. Here the CDR3 DNA reads TGTGCCAGCAGAACCACCGGGACAGGGGGAAATTCACCCCTCCACTTT.

The chain joins TRBV19 to TRBJ1-5, with 8 bases matching TRBD1. The CDR3 length is 14 residues. Germline CDR1 and CDR2: LNHDA and SQIVND (reference sequence). The V gene end was trimmed by 6 bases and the J gene end by 2 bases; junction bases not matched to a gene: 3. The DNA for the CDR3 is TGTGCCAGTAGACAGACAGGGGGCAATCAGCCCCAGCATTTT. Encoded protein: CASRQTGGNQPQHF.

The chain couples TRBV30 to TRBJ1-6, with 9 bases fitting TRBD1. The CDR3 is 14 amino acids. Germline CDR1 reads GTSNPN; CDR2 reads SVGIG (reference sequence). Trimming cost V 4 bases and J 9 bases; bases outside gene matches: 7. The chain's CDR3 is CAWIGTGTRSPLHF. CDR3 DNA sequence: TGTGCCTGGATCGGGACAGGGACGCGTTCACCCCTCCACTTT.

The sample holds a few counts of this clone. The chain joins TRBV7-9 to TRBJ1-3; TRBD1 might be the D (5 bases). Trimming took 3 bases from V and 8 from J, leaving 11 bases between them. CDR1 is SEHNR, CDR2 FQNEAQ, per germline (reference sequence). This CDR3 contains 13 residues. This chain's CDR3 is CASSFIQADTIYF. The CDR3 nucleotides read TGTGCCAGCAGCTTCATACAGGCCGACACCATATATTTT.

This chain joins TRBV6-5 and TRBJ2-7; 11 nucleotides agree with TRBD1. The V and J ends lost 6 bases and 1 base, in that order; junction bases with no gene match: 2. The CDR3 sequence is 14 residues long. CDR1 is MNHEY, CDR2 SVGAGI, per germline. The CDR3 DNA is TGTGCCAGCAGGGGACAGGGGGTTTCCTACGAGCAGTACTTC. It translates to CASRGQGVSYEQYF.

The CDR3 nucleotides read TGTGCCAGCAGGGAAGGACTAGCGGGCATCCAAGAGACCCAGTACTTC. Its translation is CASREGLAGIQETQYF. The V and J genes are TRBV3-1 (or the pseudogene TRBV3-2) and TRBJ2-5, with TRBD2 matching over 11 bases. Unmatched junction bases numbered 7, after V lost 6 bases and J lost 1 base. Looked up from germline, CDR1 is LGHDT and CDR2 is YNNKEL (reference sequence). The CDR3 covers 16 residues.

This clone was seen more than once but under ten times. The gene calls are TRBV30 and TRBJ2-2; TRBD2 might be the D (5 bases). Germline V lookup: CDR1 GTSNPN, CDR2 SVGIG (reference sequence). V gave up 0 bases and J gave up 4 bases, with 15 bases separating them. CDR3 length equals 16 residues. In DNA form, the CDR3 reads TGTGCCTGGAGTGTTTTCGGAGCGGCGGGCACCGGGGAGCTGTTTTTT. Encoded protein: CAWSVFGAAGTGELFF.